These T cell receptor beta chains were read from a single sample in a study of CD8 T cells in Susac syndrome. One entry per CDR3 protein results from TCRdb running MiXCR on the immunoSEQ multiplex PCR reads. The sample includes some 58,000 distinct CDR3 sequences, 95% of them seen just once. Sequencing was done on a sample of CD8+ T cells from PBMCs. These receptors all stem from a human donor with Susac syndrome. Each CDR3 is given with its conserved first and last residue. D genes are given only for firm matches. Only some rows state a clone size, as once, few, many or a class for expanded clones.

>TRBJ2-1|.|TRBD1|15|TRBV30
CAWSAGQGFQNEQFF
TGTGCCTGGAGTGCGGGACAGGGGTTTCAAAATGAGCAGTTCTTC
>TRBJ1-6|.|TRBD1|15|TRBV2
CASSGQGVRNSPLHF
TGTGCCAGCAGCGGACAGGGGGTTCGGAATTCACCCCTCCACTTT
>TRBJ1-2|.|TRBD1|15|TRBV19
CASSTGQGKDYGYTF
TGTGCCAGTAGTACGGGACAGGGGAAAGACTATGGCTACACCTTC
>TRBJ1-2|.|.|17|TRBV7-9
CASSLTRQESINYGYTF
TGTGCCAGCAGCTTAACTCGACAGGAGAGTATTAACTATGGCTACACCTTC
>TRBJ1-5|.|.|13|TRBV9
CADMWDSNQPQHF
TGTGCCGACATGTGGGATAGCAATCAGCCCCAGCATTTT
>TRBJ2-3|.|TRBD2|18|TRBV4-1
CASSQDPDSGGPIVTQYF
TGCGCCAGCAGCCAAGATCCGGATAGCGGGGGGCCTATTGTTACGCAGTATTTT
>TRBJ1-2|once|.|8|TRBV29-1
CSVGDGTF
.
>TRBJ1-2|.|.|13|TRBV14
CASSLQGGYGYTF
TGTGCCAGCAGCCTACAGGGAGGCTATGGCTACACCTTC
>TRBJ2-1|.|.|14|TRBV5-6
CASSFYGFRNEQFF
TGTGCCAGCAGCTTCTATGGGTTTCGGAATGAGCAGTTCTTC
>TRBJ2-1|.|.|10|TRBV29-1
CSVGSNEQFF
TGCAGCGTAGGATCCAATGAGCAGTTCTTC
>TRBJ2-5|.|.|15|TRBV6-5
CASSYPGTGRETQYF
TGTGCCAGCAGTTACCCCGGGACTGGACGGGAGACCCAGTACTTC
>TRBJ1-2|.|.|12|TRBV20-1
CSASVIGRGYTF
TGCAGTGCTAGTGTTATTGGGAGAGGCTACACCTTC
>TRBJ2-7|.|.|13|TRBV7-3
CASSLTVGGEQYF
TGTGCCAGCAGCTTAACAGTCGGGGGAGAGCAGTACTTC
>TRBJ2-7|.|.|14|TRBV20-1
CSARASLGRYEQYF
TGCAGTGCTAGGGCAAGTCTAGGCCGCTACGAGCAGTACTTC
>TRBJ2-3|.|TRBD1|12|TRBV19
CATDRGTDTQYF
TGTGCCACCGACAGGGGAACAGATACGCAGTATTTT
>TRBJ2-5|.|TRBD2|13|TRBV12-3/TRBV12-4
CASRSGAQETQYF
TGTGCCAGCAGAAGCGGGGCCCAAGAGACCCAGTACTTC
>TRBJ2-7|.|.|12|TRBV5-6
CASSLGYVEQYF
TGTGCCAGCAGCTTAGGATACGTCGAGCAGTACTTC
>TRBJ2-1|.|.|13|TRBV4-3
CASSQDYDNEQFF
TGCGCCAGCAGCCAAGATTACGACAATGAGCAGTTCTTC
>TRBJ2-2|.|.|13|TRBV7-3
CASSLVSNGELFF
TGTGCCAGCAGCCTCGTGTCGAACGGGGAGCTGTTTTTT
>TRBJ2-7|.|TRBD1|16|TRBV4-2
CASSQLQGLGSYEQYF
TGTGCCAGCAGCCAGTTACAGGGGCTGGGCTCCTACGAGCAGTACTTC
>TRBJ2-5|.|.|15|TRBV27
CASSLWSGEQETQYF
TGTGCCAGCAGTTTATGGAGCGGTGAGCAAGAGACCCAGTACTTC
>TRBJ2-7|.|.|14|TRBV7-6
CASSRGWSDYEQYF
TGTGCCAGCAGCAGAGGCTGGTCGGACTACGAGCAGTACTTC
>TRBJ2-7|.|.|13|TRBV13
CASSLGLPYEQYF
TGTGCCAGCAGCTTAGGCCTCCCCTACGAGCAGTACTTC
>TRBJ2-7|.|.|11|TRBV29-1
CSVVTQYEQYF
TGCAGCGTTGTCACCCAATACGAGCAGTACTTC
>TRBJ2-5|.|TRBD1|19|TRBV7-9
CASSLGQVFGDRDGETQYF
TGTGCCAGCAGCTTAGGTCAGGTTTTCGGTGACAGGGACGGAGAGACCCAGTACTTC
>TRBJ1-1|.|TRBD1|14|TRBV27
CASSLWTGATEAFF
TGTGCCAGCAGTTTATGGACAGGGGCCACTGAAGCTTTCTTT
>TRBJ2-3|once|TRBD2|15|TRBV14
CASSQFAGDTDTQYF
TGTGCCAGCAGCCAATTTGCGGGGGACACAGATACGCAGTATTTT
>TRBJ1-1|.|.|14|TRBV30
CAWREGALNTEAFF
TGTGCCTGGAGGGAAGGTGCCTTGAACACTGAAGCTTTCTTT
>TRBJ2-3|once|.|13|TRBV2
CASSEISTDTQYF
TGTGCCAGCAGTGAAATTTCGACAGATACGCAGTATTTT
>TRBJ1-4|.|TRBD1|16|TRBV4-3
CASSQDSGTGAEKLFF
TGCGCCAGCAGCCAAGACTCCGGGACAGGGGCGGAAAAACTGTTTTTT
>TRBJ1-2|.|.|14|TRBV14
CASSQGGLDYGYTF
TGTGCCAGCAGCCAAGGGGGGCTGGACTATGGCTACACCTTC
>TRBJ1-2|.|.|18|TRBV23-1
CARAVRDGELGRPRGYTF
TGCGCCAGAGCAGTTCGGGACGGTGAGCTTGGCCGGCCTCGCGGCTACACCTTC